This T cell receptor beta chain stems from a study of response to subunit inactivated influenza vaccine. Study-level findings and limits: Few additional T cells are recruited per seasonal influenza vaccination, authors suggested.

MiXCR, run by TCRdb on the RT-PCR reads, gives a single entry per CDR3 protein. This repertoire shows about 180,000 distinct CDR3 sequences, roughly 8.7% found once; its top ten account for roughly 11%. This clonotype was recorded at least ten times. Its antigen is currently unknown. The TCR originated in a man over 45 who received an inactivated influenza vaccine. Sequencing was performed on non-naive T cells sorted from PBMCs, taken on the day of vaccination.

The CDR3 DNA reads as TGCGCCAGCAGCCAAGAACTACGCACAGATACGCAGTATTTT. Its translation: CASSQELRTDTQYF. The gene calls are TRBV4-3 and TRBJ2-3; D call uncertain. V shed 0 bases and J shed 1 base, with 5 bases lying between them. Germline CDR1 LGHNA, CDR2 YSLEER. The CDR3 loop spans 14 amino acids.